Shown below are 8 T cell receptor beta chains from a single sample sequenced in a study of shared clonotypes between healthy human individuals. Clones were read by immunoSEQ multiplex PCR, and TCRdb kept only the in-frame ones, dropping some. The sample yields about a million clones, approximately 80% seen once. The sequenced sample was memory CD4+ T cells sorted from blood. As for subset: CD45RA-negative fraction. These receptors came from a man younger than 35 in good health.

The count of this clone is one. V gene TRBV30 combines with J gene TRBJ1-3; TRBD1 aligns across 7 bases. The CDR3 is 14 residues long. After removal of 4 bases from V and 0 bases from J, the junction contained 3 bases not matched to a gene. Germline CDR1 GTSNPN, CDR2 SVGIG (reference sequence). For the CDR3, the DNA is TGTGCCTGGAAGGGACAGAGCTCTGGAAACACCATATATTTT. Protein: CAWKGQSSGNTIYF.

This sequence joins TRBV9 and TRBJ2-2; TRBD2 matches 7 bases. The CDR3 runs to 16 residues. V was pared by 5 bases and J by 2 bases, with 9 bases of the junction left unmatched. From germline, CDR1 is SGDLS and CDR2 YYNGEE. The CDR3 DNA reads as TGTGCCAGCAGGGAAAAACCTAGCGGCAACACCGGGGAGCTGTTTTTT. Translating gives CASREKPSGNTGELFF.

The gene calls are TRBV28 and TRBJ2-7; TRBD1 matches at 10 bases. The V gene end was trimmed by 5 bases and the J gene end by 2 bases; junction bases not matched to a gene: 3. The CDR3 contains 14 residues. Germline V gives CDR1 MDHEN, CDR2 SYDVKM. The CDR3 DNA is TGTGCCAGCAGTAGGACAGGGGGGGCCTACGAGCAGTACTTC. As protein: CASSRTGGAYEQYF.

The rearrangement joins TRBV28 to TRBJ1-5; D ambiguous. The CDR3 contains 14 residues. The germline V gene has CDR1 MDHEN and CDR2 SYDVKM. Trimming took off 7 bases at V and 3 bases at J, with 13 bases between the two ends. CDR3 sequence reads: CASNRQLPNQPQHF. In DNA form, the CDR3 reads TGTGCCAGCAATCGGCAGTTACCCAATCAGCCCCAGCATTTT.

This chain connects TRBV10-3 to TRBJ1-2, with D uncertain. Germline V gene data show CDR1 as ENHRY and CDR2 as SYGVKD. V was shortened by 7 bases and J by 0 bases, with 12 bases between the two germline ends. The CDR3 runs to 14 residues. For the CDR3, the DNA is TGTGCCATCAATACAGATTTAGCTAACTATGGCTACACCTTC. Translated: CAINTDLANYGYTF.

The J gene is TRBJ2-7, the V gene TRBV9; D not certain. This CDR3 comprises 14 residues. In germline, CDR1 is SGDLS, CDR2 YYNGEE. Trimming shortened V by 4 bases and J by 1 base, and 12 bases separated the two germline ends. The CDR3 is CASSPRPGSYEQYF. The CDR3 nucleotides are TGTGCCAGCAGCCCACGACCGGGTTCCTACGAGCAGTACTTC.

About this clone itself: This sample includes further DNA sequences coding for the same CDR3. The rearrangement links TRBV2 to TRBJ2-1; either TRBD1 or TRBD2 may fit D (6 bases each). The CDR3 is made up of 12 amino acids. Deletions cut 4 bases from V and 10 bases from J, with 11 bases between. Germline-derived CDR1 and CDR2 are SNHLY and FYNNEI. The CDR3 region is CASSVWRGEQFF. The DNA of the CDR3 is TGTGCCAGCAGTGTGTGGAGGGGGGAGCAGTTCTTC.

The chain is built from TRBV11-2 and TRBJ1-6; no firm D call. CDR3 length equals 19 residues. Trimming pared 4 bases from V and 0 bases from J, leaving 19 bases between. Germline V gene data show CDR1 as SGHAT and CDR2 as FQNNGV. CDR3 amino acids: CASSSELGRPRSYNSPLHF. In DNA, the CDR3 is TGTGCCAGCAGCTCTGAGCTGGGAAGGCCCCGCTCCTATAATTCACCCCTCCACTTT.